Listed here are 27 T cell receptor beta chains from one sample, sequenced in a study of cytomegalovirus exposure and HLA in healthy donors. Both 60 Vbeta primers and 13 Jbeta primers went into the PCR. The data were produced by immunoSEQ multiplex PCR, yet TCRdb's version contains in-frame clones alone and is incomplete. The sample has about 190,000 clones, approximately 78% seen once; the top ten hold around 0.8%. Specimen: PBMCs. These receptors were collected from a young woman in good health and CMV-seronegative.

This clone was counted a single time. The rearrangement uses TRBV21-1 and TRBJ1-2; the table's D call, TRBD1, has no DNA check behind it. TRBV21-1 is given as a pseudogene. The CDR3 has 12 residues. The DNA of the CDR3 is TGTGCCATTAGACAGGGGGAGTATGGCTACACCTTC. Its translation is CAIRQGEYGYTF.

As DNA, the CDR3 is TGTGCCAGTAGTAACTCCCCGAAATCTACGGGGAGGAGGGAGACCCAGTACTTC. Its protein product is CASSNSPKSTGRRETQYF. The rearrangement links TRBV19 to TRBJ2-5; perhaps TRBD2 as D (6 bases). The CDR3 runs 18 residues. In germline, CDR1 is LNHDA, CDR2 SQIVND (reference sequence). V lost 4 bases, J lost 5 bases, and 26 bases lay in between.

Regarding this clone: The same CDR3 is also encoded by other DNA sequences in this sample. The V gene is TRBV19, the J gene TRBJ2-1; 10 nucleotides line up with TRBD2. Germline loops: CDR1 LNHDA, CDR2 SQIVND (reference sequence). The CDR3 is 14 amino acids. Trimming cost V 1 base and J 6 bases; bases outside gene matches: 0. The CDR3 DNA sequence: TGTGCCAGTAGTATAGGACTAGCGGGCAATGAGCAGTTCTTC. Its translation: CASSIGLAGNEQFF.

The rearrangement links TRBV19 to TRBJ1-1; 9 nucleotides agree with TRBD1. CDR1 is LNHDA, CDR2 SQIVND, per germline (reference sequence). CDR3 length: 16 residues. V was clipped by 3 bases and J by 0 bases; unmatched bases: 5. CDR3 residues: CASSILDRGMNTEAFF. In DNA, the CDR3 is TGTGCCAGTAGTATTCTGGACAGGGGCATGAACACTGAAGCTTTCTTT.

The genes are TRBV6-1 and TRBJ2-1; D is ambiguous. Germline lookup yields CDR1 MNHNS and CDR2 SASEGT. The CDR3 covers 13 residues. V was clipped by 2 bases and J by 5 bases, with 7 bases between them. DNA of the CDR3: TGTGCCAGCAGTGAATCTAGTCACAATGAGCAGTTCTTC. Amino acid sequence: CASSESSHNEQFF.

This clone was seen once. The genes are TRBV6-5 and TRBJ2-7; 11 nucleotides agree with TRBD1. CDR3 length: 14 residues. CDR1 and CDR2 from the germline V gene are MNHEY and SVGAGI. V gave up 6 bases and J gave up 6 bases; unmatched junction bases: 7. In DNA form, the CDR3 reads TGTGCCAGCAGCCCCGGACAGGGGGCAATCGAGCAGTACTTC. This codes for CASSPGQGAIEQYF.

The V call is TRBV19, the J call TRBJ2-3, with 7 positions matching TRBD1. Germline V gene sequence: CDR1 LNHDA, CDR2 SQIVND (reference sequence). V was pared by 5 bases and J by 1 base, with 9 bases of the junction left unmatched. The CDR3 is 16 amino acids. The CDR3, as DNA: TGTGCCAGTAGTCCTCCGACAGGGAGTGGCACAGATACGCAGTATTTT. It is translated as CASSPPTGSGTDTQYF.

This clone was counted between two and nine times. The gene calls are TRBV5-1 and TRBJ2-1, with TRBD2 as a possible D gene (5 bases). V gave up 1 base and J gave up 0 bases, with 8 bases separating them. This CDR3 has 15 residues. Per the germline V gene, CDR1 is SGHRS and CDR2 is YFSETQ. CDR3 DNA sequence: TGCGCCAGCAGCTTGCGGGGAGACTCCTACAATGAGCAGTTCTTC. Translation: CASSLRGDSYNEQFF.

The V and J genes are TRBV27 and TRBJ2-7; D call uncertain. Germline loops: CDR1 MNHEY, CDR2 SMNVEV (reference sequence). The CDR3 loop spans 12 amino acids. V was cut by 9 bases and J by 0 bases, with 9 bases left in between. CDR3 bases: TGTGCCAGTCACAGTAACTCCTACGAGCAGTACTTC. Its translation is CASHSNSYEQYF.

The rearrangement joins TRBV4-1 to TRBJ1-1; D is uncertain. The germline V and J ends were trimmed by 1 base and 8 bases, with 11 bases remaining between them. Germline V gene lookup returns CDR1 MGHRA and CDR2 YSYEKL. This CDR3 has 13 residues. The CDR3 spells CASSQVETSEAFF. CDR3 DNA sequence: TGCGCCAGCAGCCAAGTCGAAACATCAGAAGCTTTCTTT.

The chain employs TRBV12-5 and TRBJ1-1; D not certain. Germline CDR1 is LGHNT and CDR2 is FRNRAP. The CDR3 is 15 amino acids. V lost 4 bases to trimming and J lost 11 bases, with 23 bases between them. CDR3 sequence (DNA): TGTGCTAGTGGTTATACCGGAACAGACCCCCTTGGGGCTTTCTTT. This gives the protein CASGYTGTDPLGAFF.

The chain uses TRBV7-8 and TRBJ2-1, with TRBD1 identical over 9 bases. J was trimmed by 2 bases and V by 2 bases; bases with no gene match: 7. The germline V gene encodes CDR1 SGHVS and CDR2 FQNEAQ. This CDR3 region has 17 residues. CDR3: CASSLNARDRAYNEQFF. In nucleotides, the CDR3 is TGTGCCAGCAGCTTAAATGCAAGGGACAGGGCCTACAATGAGCAGTTCTTC.

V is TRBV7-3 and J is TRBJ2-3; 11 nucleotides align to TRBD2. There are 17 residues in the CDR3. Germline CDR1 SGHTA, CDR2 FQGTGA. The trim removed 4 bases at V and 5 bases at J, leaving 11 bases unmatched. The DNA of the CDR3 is TGTGCCAGCAGCTCTCCAGGACTAGCGGGCGGGGAAGATACGCAGTATTTT. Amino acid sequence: CASSSPGLAGGEDTQYF.

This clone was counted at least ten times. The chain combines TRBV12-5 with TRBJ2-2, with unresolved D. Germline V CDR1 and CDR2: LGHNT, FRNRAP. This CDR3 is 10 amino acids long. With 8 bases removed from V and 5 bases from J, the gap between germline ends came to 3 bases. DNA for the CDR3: TGTGCTAGTATAACCGGGGAGCTGTTTTTT. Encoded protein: CASITGELFF.

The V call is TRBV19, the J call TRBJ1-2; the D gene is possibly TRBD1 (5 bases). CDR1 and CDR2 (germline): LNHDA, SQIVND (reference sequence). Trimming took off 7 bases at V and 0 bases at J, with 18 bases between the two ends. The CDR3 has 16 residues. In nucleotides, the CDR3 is TGTGCCAGTACCCCCGGCCCAGGGTCGGCTAACTATGGCTACACCTTC. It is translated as CASTPGPGSANYGYTF.

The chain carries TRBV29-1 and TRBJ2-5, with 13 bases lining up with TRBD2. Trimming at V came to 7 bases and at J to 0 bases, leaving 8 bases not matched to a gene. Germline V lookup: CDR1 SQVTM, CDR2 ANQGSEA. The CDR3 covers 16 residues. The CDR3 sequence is CSGGGGLAGYQETQYF. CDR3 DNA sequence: TGCAGCGGTGGGGGGGGACTAGCGGGGTACCAAGAGACCCAGTACTTC.

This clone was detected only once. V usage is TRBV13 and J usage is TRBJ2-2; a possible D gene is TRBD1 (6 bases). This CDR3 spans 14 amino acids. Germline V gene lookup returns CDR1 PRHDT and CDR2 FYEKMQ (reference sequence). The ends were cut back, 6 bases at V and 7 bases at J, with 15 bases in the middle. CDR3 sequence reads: CASRSQGTNGELFF. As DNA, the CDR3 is TGTGCCAGCAGATCACAGGGTACGAACGGGGAGCTGTTTTTT.

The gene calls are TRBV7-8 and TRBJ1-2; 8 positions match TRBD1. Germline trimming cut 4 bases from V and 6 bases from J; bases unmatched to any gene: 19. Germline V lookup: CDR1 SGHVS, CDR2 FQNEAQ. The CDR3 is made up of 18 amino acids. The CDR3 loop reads CASSSEANPIGTGHGYTF. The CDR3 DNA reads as TGTGCCAGCAGCTCAGAAGCAAACCCCATCGGGACAGGCCATGGCTACACCTTC.

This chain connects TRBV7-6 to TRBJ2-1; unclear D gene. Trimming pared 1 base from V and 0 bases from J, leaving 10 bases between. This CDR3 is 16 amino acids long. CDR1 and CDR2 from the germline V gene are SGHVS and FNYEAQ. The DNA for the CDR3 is TGTGCCAGCAGCTTAGTCAGCGCCAGCTCCTACAATGAGCAGTTCTTC. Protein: CASSLVSASSYNEQFF.

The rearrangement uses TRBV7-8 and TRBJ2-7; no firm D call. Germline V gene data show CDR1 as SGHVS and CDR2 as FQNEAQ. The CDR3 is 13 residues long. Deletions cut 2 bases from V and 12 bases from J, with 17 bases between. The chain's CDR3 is CASSLTSSKERYF. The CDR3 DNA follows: TGTGCCAGCAGCTTAACCAGTTCCAAAGAACGGTACTTC.

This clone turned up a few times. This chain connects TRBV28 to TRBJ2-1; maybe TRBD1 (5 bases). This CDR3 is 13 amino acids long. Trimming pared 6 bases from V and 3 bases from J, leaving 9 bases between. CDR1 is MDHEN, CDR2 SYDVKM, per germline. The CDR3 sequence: CASSQGNYNEQFF. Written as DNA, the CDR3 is TGTGCCAGCAGCCAGGGAAACTACAATGAGCAGTTCTTC.

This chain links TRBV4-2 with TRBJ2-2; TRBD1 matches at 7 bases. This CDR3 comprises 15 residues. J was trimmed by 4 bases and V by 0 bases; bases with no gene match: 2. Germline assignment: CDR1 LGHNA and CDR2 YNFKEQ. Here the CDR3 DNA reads TGTGCCAGCAGCCAAGAAGGGGGCAGCACCGGGGAGCTGTTTTTT. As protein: CASSQEGGSTGELFF.

CDR3 protein: CASAQTSAVTDTQYF. The CDR3 nucleotides are TGTGCCAGTGCCCAGACTAGCGCAGTCACAGATACGCAGTATTTT. The chain employs TRBV19 and TRBJ2-3; TRBD2 matches 8 bases. V lost 8 bases, J lost 2 bases, and 9 bases stayed unmatched. The CDR3 length is 15 residues. Germline V gene data show CDR1 as LNHDA and CDR2 as SQIVND (reference sequence).

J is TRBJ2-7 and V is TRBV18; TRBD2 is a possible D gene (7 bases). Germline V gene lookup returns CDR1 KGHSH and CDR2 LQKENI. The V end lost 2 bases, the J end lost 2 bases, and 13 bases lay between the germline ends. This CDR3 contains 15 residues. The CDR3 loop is CASSPVGGGAYEQYF. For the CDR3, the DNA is TGTGCCAGCTCACCAGTAGGAGGGGGGGCCTACGAGCAGTACTTC. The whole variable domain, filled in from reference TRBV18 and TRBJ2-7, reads NAGVMQNPRHLVRRRGQEARLRCSPMKGHSHVYWYRQLPEEGLKFMVYLQKENIIDESGMPKERFSAEFPKEGPSILRIQQVVRGDSAAYFCASSPVGGGAYEQYFGPGTRLTVT.

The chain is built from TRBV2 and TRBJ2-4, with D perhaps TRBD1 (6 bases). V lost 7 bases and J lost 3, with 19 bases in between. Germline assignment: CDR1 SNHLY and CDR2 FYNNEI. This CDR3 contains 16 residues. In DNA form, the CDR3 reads TGTGCCAGCACAGGGGCAGTTGGTGTTGGCAAAAACATTCAGTACTTC. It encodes CASTGAVGVGKNIQYF.

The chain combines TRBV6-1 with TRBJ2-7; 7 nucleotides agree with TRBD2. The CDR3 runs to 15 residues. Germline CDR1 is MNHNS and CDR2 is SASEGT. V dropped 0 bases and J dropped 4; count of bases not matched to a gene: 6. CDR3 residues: CASSEAGGAGYEQYF. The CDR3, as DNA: TGTGCCAGCAGTGAAGCGGGAGGGGCGGGTTACGAGCAGTACTTC.

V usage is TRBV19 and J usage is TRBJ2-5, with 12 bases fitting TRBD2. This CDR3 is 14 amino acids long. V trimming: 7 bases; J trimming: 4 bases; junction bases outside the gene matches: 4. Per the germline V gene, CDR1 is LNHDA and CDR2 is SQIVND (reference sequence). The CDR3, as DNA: TGTGCCAGTATGGCTAGCGGGGGGGTAGAGACCCAGTACTTC. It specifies CASMASGGVETQYF. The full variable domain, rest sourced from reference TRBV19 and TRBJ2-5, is DGGITQSPKYLFRKEGQNVTLSCEQNLNHDAMYWYRQDPGQGLRLIYYSQIVNDFQKGDIAEGYSVSREKKESFPLTVTSAQKNPTAFYLCASMASGGVETQYFGPGTRLLVL.